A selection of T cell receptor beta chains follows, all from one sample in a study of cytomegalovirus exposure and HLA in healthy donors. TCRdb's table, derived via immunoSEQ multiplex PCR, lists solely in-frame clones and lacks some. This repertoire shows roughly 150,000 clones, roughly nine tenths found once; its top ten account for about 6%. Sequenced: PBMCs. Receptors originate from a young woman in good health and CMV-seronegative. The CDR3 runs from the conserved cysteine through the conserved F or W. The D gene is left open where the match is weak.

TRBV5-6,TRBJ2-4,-,TGTGCCAGCAGCTTGTTAGTTTATGGGGGCGGTGACATTCAGTACTTC,CASSLLVYGGGDIQYF
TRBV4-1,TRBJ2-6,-,TGCGCCAGCAGCCCTCCGGGGGATTCTGGGGCCAACGTCCTGACTTTC,CASSPPGDSGANVLTF
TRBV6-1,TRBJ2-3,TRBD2,TGTGCCAGCAGTGACGGGGGGGGGTTAGATACGCAGTATTTT,CASSDGGGLDTQYF
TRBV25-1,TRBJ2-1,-,TGTGCCAGCAGTGATGCAGGCCCCTACAATGAGCAGTTCTTC,CASSDAGPYNEQFF
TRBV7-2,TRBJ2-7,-,TGTGCCAGCAGCTCCCAAGGTCGACAATCCTACGAGCAGTACTTC,CASSSQGRQSYEQYF
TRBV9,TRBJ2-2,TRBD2,TGTGCCAGCAGCACAAATCCCGGGCTAGCGGGAGGGCCCCGGGAGCTGTTTTTT,CASSTNPGLAGGPRELFF
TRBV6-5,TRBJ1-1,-,TGTGCCAGCAATAGACCGAACACTGAAGCTTTCTTT,CASNRPNTEAFF
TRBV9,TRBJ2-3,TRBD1,TGTGCCAGCAGCCCGAGCGACAGGGGAGTTTGGGCAGATACGCAGTATTTT,CASSPSDRGVWADTQYF
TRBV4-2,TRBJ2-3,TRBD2,TGTGCCAGCAGCAACATAGCGGGGACTCTCACAGATACGCAGTATTTT,CASSNIAGTLTDTQYF
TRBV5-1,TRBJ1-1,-,TGCGCCAGCAGCTTTGGGCAGGGAGACACTGAAGCTTTCTTT,CASSFGQGDTEAFF
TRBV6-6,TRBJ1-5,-,TGTGCCAGCAGTGATGGGAAGCCCCAGCATTTT,CASSDGKPQHF